These 3 T cell receptor beta chains share one sample of origin, sequenced in a study of CD8 T cells in Susac syndrome. RNA was extracted with the RNeasy kit, and a quantity of about 0.45 to 1 ug was reverse transcribed using random hexamers. TCRdb redid the calling of the immunoSEQ multiplex PCR reads with MiXCR, one entry per CDR3 protein. The sample has 150,000 to 160,000 distinct CDR3 sequences; 95% to 96% are singletons. Input material: CD8+ T cells from PBMCs. The receptor set was obtained from a human donor with multiple sclerosis.

The chain links TRBV11-2 to TRBJ2-2; TRBD2 matches at 8 bases. V dropped 5 bases and J dropped 5; count of bases not matched to a gene: 7. Germline V gene lookup returns CDR1 SGHAT and CDR2 FQNNGV. The CDR3 covers 15 residues. The DNA of the CDR3 is TGTGCCAGCAGCCCGGGACTAGGGGGGACCGGGGAGCTGTTTTTT. Protein sequence: CASSPGLGGTGELFF.

The rearrangement joins TRBV9 to TRBJ2-1; the D call may be TRBD1 or TRBD2 (6 bases each). CDR1 is SGDLS and CDR2 is YYNGEE in the germline V gene. Trimming pared 0 bases from V and 7 bases from J, leaving 11 bases between. The CDR3 length is 14 residues. DNA for the CDR3: TGTGCCAGCAGCGTAGGGGGGGCAAGGAATGAGCAGTTCTTC. It translates to CASSVGGARNEQFF.

The V call is TRBV6-5, the J call TRBJ1-1, with D unresolved. Germline V gene data show CDR1 as MNHEY and CDR2 as SVGAGI. Trimming pared 0 bases from V and 4 bases from J, leaving 6 bases between. This CDR3 has 13 residues. CDR3 sequence reads: CASSYSLITEAFF. The CDR3 region has the DNA TGTGCCAGCAGTTACTCTTTAATCACTGAAGCTTTCTTT.